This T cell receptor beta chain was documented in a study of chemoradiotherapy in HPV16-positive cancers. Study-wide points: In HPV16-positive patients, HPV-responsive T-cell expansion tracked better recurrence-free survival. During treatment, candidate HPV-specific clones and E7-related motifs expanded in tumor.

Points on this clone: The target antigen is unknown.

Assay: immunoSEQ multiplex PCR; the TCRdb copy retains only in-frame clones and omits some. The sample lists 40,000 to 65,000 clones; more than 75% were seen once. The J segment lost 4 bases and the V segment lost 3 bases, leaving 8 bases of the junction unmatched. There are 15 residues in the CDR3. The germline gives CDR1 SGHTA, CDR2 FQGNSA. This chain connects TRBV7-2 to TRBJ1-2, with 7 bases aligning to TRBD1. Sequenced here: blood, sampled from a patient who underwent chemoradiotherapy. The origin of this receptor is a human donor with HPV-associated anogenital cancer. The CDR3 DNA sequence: TGTGCCAGCAGCTTTATCCGGGACAGAGTCTATGGCTACACCTTC. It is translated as CASSFIRDRVYGYTF.